These T cell receptor beta chains were read from a single sample in a study of PD-L1 blockade in urothelial cancer. Sequenced by immunoSEQ multiplex PCR; TCRdb stores in-frame clones only, minus some. The sample lists 60,000 or so clones, about 80% occurring once. Sequenced material: PBMCs, taken around atezolizumab (anti-PD-L1) treatment. These receptors came from a man between 65 and 85 years old with urothelial cancer. Both conserved end residues are part of each CDR3. The order of the fields is J gene, clone size, D gene, V gene, CDR3 protein, CDR3 DNA. D genes are given only for firm matches. Clone size is given for some rows only: seen once, a few or many times, or a class if the clone is expanded.

TRBJ1-1 | NA | TRBD1 | TRBV6-5 | CASSSRTGNTEAFF | TGTGCCAGCAGTTCCCGGACAGGGAACACTGAAGCTTTCTTT
TRBJ1-1 | NA | NA | TRBV6-5 | CASRADQNTEAFF | TGTGCCAGCAGAGCGGACCAGAACACTGAAGCTTTCTTT
TRBJ1-2 | NA | NA | TRBV11-2 | CASSPGVNYGYTF | TGTGCCAGCAGCCCCGGAGTGAACTATGGCTACACCTTC
TRBJ2-7 | NA | TRBD2 | TRBV4-1 | CASSPGGRLAGGSSYEQYF | TGCGCCAGCAGCCCCGGGGGGCGACTAGCGGGAGGGAGCTCCTACGAGCAGTACTTC
TRBJ2-1 | NA | TRBD2 | TRBV19 | CASIGLAGADEQFF | TGTGCCAGTATCGGACTAGCGGGAGCGGATGAGCAGTTCTTC
TRBJ2-5 | once | NA | TRBV7-3 | CASSPRDSQGETQYF | TGTGCCAGCAGCCCACGAGACAGCCAGGGAGAGACCCAGTACTTC
TRBJ1-4 | NA | TRBD1 | TRBV29-1 | CSVETGGVEKLFF | TGCAGCGTTGAGACAGGGGGCGTTGAAAAACTGTTTTTT
TRBJ2-7 | few | NA | TRBV6-1 | CASSEYGEQYF | TGTGCCAGCAGTGAATACGGGGAGCAGTACTTC
TRBJ2-5 | NA | NA | TRBV19 | CASSTRSPETQYF | TGTGCCAGTAGCACCCGGTCCCCAGAGACCCAGTACTTC
TRBJ1-2 | NA | NA | TRBV14 | CASSQDGNYGYTF | TGTGCCAGCAGCCAAGATGGCAACTATGGCTACACCTTC
TRBJ2-2 | NA | NA | TRBV27 | CASRLGVTGELFF | TGTGCCAGCAGGTTGGGAGTCACCGGGGAGCTGTTTTTT
TRBJ2-5 | once | TRBD2 | TRBV4-1 | CASSQGASGSRNQETQYF | TGCGCCAGCAGCCAAGGGGCTAGCGGGAGCCGAAACCAAGAGACCCAGTACTTC
TRBJ2-7 | once | NA | TRBV15 | CATSRNRAGHEQYF | TGTGCCACCAGCAGGAACAGGGCAGGGCACGAGCAGTACTTC
TRBJ2-5 | NA | TRBD1 | TRBV19 | CASSLKAPQGAWETQYF | TGTGCCAGTAGTCTAAAGGCCCCACAGGGGGCGTGGGAGACCCAGTACTTC